This TCR beta chain was sequenced in a study of blood T cell repertoires in COVID-19. Study-wide background: The study drew acute and convalescent COVID-19 samples from the United States, Italy and Spain. Nucleic acid was either cDNA or gDNA, and it came from T cells, B-cell-depleted T cells, or PBMCs.

As handled by the study authors: Counts of nucleated cells, estimated from reference gene primer amplification, were obtained. This table comes from immunoSEQ multiplex PCR, and its TCRdb copy is limited to in-frame clones, with some not included. V, J and clone size reflect that table, while D and trimming were determined from the DNA. The sample carries about 39,000 clones, about 82% recorded once. CDR1 is SGHKS and CDR2 is YYEKEE in the germline V gene (reference sequence). The CDR3 length is 13 residues. Trimming shortened V by 4 bases and J by 6 bases, and 12 bases separated the two germline ends.

Sequenced material: peripheral blood. V usage is TRBV5-5 and J usage is TRBJ2-3, with D unclear. The receptor was isolated from a human donor in a cohort sampled during active COVID-19. The CDR3 coding sequence is TGTGCCAGCAGCGCAGGTGGGTCGGATACGCAGTATTTT. Its protein product is CASSAGGSDTQYF. Combining the CDR3 with reference TRBV5-5 and TRBJ2-3 gives the whole variable domain DAGVTQSPTHLIKTRGQQVTLRCSPISGHKSVSWYQQVLGQGPQFIFQYYEKEERGRGNFPDRFSARQFPNYSSELNVNALLLGDSALYLCASSAGGSDTQYFGPGTRLTVL.